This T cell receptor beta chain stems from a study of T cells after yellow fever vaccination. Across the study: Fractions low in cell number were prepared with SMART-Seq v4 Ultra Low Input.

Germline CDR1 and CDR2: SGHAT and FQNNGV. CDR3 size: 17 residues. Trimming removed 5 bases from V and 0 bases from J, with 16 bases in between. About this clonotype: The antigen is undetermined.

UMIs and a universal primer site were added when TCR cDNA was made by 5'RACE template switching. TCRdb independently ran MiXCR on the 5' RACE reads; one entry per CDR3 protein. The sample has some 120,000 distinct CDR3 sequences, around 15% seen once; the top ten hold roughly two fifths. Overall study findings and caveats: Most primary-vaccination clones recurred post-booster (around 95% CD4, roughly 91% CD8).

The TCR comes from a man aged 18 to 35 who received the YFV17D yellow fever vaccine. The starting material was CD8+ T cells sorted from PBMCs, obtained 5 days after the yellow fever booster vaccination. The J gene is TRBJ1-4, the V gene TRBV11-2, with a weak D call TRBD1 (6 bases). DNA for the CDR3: TGTGCCAGCAGCCGCGGGGACACAAGTCCAACTAATGAAAAACTGTTTTTT. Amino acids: CASSRGDTSPTNEKLFF.